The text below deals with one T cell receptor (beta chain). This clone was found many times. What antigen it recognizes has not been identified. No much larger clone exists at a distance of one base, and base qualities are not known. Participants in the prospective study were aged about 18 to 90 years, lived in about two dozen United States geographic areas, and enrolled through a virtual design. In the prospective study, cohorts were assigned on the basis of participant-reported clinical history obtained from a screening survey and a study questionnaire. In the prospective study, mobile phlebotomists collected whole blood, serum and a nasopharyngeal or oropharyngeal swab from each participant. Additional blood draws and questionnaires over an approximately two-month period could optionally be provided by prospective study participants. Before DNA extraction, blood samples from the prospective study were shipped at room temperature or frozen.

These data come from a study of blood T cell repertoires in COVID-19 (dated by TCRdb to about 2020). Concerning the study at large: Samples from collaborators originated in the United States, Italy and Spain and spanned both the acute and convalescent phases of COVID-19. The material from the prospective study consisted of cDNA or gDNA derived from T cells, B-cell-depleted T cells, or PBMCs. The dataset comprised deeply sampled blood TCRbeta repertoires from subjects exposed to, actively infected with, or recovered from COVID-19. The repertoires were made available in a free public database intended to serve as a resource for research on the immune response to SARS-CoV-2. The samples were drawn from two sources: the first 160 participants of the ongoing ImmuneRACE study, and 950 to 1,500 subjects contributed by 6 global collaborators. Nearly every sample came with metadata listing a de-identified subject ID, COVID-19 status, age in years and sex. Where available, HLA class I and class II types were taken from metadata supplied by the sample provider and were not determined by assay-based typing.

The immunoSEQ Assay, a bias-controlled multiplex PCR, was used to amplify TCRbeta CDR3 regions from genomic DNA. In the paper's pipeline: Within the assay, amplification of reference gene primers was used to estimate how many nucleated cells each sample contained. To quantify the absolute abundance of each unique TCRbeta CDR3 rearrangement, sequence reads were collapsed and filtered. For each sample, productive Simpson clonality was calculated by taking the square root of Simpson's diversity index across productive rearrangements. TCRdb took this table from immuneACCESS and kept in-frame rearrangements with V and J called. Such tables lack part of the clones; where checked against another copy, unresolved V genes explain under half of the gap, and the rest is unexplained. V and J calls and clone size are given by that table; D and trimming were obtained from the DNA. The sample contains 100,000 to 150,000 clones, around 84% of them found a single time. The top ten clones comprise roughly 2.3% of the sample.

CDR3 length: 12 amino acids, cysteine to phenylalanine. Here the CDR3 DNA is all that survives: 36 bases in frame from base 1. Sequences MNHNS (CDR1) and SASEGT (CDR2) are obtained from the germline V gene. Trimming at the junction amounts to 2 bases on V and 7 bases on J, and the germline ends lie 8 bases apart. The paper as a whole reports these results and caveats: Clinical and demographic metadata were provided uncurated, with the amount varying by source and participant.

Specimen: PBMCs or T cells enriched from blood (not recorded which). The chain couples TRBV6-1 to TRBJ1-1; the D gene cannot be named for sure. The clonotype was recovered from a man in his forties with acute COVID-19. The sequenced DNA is TGTGCCAGCAGTGAATACACCCGTGAAGCTTTCTTT. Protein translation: CASSEYTREAFF.